The clone carrying this T cell receptor beta chain was counted at least ten times. This entry comes from a study of T cells in Graves' hyperthyroidism and ophthalmopathy. Trimming pared 0 bases from V and 7 bases from J, leaving 13 bases between. Looked up from germline, CDR1 is LGHDT and CDR2 is YNNKEL (reference sequence). The CDR3 loop spans 16 amino acids. Amplification of TCR beta CDR3 regions was performed using RNA transcripts as template. An initial round of RT-PCR targeting the TCR CDR3 relied on the HTBI primer set. MiXCR was run by TCRdb on the multiplex PCR reads, yielding one entry per CDR3 protein. The sample carries approximately 220,000 distinct CDR3 sequences, approximately 20% recorded once.

Sequencing was performed on blood. The origin of this receptor is a man aged 35-49 years with Graves' hyperthyroidism. The rearrangement uses TRBV3-1 and TRBJ1-6; D gene unclear. For the CDR3, the DNA is TGTGCCAGCAGCCAAGATTCTGGACGTCGGAATTCACCCCTCCACTTT. Residues: CASSQDSGRRNSPLHF.